These 5 T cell receptor beta chains originate from one sample sequenced in a study of T cell repertoires in ileal Crohn's disease. TCRdb's copy holds only in-frame clones and misses some; the assay was immunoSEQ multiplex PCR. The table includes about 11,000 clones, more than 75% detected once. The sequenced sample was ileal tissue. Receptors were obtained from an adult with Crohn's disease.

V gene TRBV5-1 combines with J gene TRBJ2-3; D call uncertain. The CDR3 runs to 15 residues. Germline V gives CDR1 SGHRS, CDR2 YFSETQ. Trimming left V 6 bases short and J 3 bases short, with 17 bases between. The CDR3 region has the DNA TGCGCCAGCACCCCCGCAACTACGGTTACAGATACGCAGTATTTT. Its protein is CASTPATTVTDTQYF.

CDR3 nucleotides: TGCGCCAGCAGTCCGACTGGGGCCAAGGAGACCCAGTACTTC. This gives the protein CASSPTGAKETQYF. V and J are TRBV5-1 and TRBJ2-5; D may be TRBD1 (5 bases). Germline V lookup: CDR1 SGHRS, CDR2 YFSETQ. The CDR3 is 14 amino acids. Trimming stripped 5 bases from V and 5 bases from J, with 16 bases between. The whole variable domain, remainder taken from reference TRBV5-1 and TRBJ2-5, is KAGVTQTPRYLIKTRGQQVTLSCSPISGHRSVSWYQQTPGQGLQFLFEYFSETQRNKGNFPGRFSGRQFSNSRSEMNVSTLELGDSALYLCASSPTGAKETQYFGPGTRLLVL.

The gene calls are TRBV10-1 and TRBJ2-7; D remains ambiguous. With 8 bases removed from V and 1 base from J, the gap between germline ends came to 6 bases. CDR3 length: 11 amino acids. The germline V gene has CDR1 WNHNN and CDR2 SYGVQD (reference sequence). DNA of the CDR3: TGCGCCAGCCCCCCATCCTACGAGCAGTACTTC. Amino acid sequence: CASPPSYEQYF.

This rearrangement joins TRBV11-1 to TRBJ2-7, with D unclear. The CDR3 has 14 residues. The V end lost 1 base, the J end lost 0 bases, and 7 bases lay between the germline ends. CDR1 and CDR2 from the germline V gene are SGHAT and FQDESV (reference sequence). The DNA for the CDR3 is TGTGCCAGCAGCTTAGACAGTTCCTCCTACGAGCAGTACTTC. It is translated as CASSLDSSSYEQYF.

The chain carries TRBV5-1 and TRBJ2-7, with a weak D call TRBD2 (5 bases). CDR3 length: 15 residues. Germline CDR1 reads SGHRS; CDR2 reads YFSETQ. V was pared by 1 base and J by 2 bases, with 13 bases between. The CDR3 sequence: CASSLQDGGTYEQYF. The CDR3 nucleotides read TGCGCCAGCAGCTTGCAGGACGGAGGTACCTACGAGCAGTACTTC. Based on the CDR3 plus reference TRBV5-1 and TRBJ2-7, the full variable domain is KAGVTQTPRYLIKTRGQQVTLSCSPISGHRSVSWYQQTPGQGLQFLFEYFSETQRNKGNFPGRFSGRQFSNSRSEMNVSTLELGDSALYLCASSLQDGGTYEQYFGPGTRLTVT.